This T cell receptor (beta chain) appears in the sequencing data of a study of blood T cell repertoires in COVID-19. On the study more broadly: Spain, Italy and the United States supplied samples that represented acute and convalescent COVID-19. Sources were T cells, B-cell-depleted T cells, or PBMCs; the material itself was cDNA or gDNA.

As originally analysed: Nucleated cell number was recorded as an estimate derived from reference gene primer amplification. Data came from immunoSEQ multiplex PCR; TCRdb stores just in-frame clones and leaves some out. D and trimming were read from the DNA, whereas the V and J calls and clone size are those reported in that table. The sample records tens of thousands of clones, about 80% being singletons. V dropped 5 bases and J dropped 6 bases, with 14 bases sitting between them. This CDR3 comprises 15 residues. CDR1 and CDR2 (germline): SGHDN, FVKESK. Sequenced: peripheral blood. This sequence originates from a human donor in a cohort sampled during active COVID-19. This chain joins TRBV14 and TRBJ1-6; possible D gene TRBD1, 6 bases. The CDR3 DNA sequence: TGTGCCAGCAGCGTACACAGGGCACCTAATTCACCCCTCCACTTT. Protein sequence: CASSVHRAPNSPLHF.